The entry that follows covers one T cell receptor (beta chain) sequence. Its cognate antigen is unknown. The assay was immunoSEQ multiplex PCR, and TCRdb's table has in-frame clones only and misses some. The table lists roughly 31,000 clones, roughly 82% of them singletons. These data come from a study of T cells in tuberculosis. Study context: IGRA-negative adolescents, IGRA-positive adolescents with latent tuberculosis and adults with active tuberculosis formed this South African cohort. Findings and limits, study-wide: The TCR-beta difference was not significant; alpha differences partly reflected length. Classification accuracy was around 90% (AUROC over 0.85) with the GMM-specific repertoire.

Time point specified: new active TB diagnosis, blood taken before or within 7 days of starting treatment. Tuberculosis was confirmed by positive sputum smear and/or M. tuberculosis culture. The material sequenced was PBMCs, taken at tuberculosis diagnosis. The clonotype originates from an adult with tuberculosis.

CDR3 bases: TGCGCCAGCAGCAGTCGACAGGGGATAGAGGAAAAACTGTTTTTT. This sequence encodes CASSSRQGIEEKLFF. The chain combines TRBV5-1 with TRBJ1-4; 8 nucleotides agree with TRBD1. V lost 4 bases, J lost 8 bases, and 10 bases stayed unmatched. The CDR3 has 15 amino acids. Germline V gene lookup returns CDR1 SGHRS and CDR2 YFSETQ.